This T cell receptor beta chain was obtained from a study of blood T cell repertoires in COVID-19. As for the study in general: Researchers got acute and convalescent COVID-19 samples from the United States, Italy and Spain. Sources were T cells, B-cell-depleted T cells, or PBMCs; the material itself was cDNA or gDNA.

Original analysis: Cell counts per sample came from amplifying reference gene primers. Profiling relied on immunoSEQ multiplex PCR, and the TCRdb table lists in-frame clones only, not all of them. That table supplies the V and J calls and clone size; D and trimming were determined from the DNA. Among approximately 290,000 clones listed, 65% to 85% were seen once. Seattle patients were enrolled while actively infected and followed longitudinally. Germline-derived CDR1 and CDR2 are MNHEY and SMNVEV (reference sequence). V was cut by 7 bases and J by 0 bases, with 12 bases left in between. The CDR3 is made up of 15 amino acids.

This receptor was obtained from a person aged 70 to 85 with COVID-19, enrolled during active disease. V gene TRBV27 combines with J gene TRBJ2-2, with a weak D call TRBD2 (6 bases). Source material: peripheral blood. For the CDR3, the DNA is TGTGCCAGCACTCCGTGGGGGGCGAACACCGGGGAGCTGTTTTTT. Its translation is CASTPWGANTGELFF.